This entry lists 21 T cell receptor beta chains sequenced from one sample in a study of T cell repertoires in cytomegalovirus infection. A single record per CDR3 protein comes from TCRdb applying MiXCR to the reads. The sample holds about 600,000 distinct CDR3 sequences; 20% to 25% are singletons and the top ten take roughly 8%. Sample: CD8+ T cells from PBMCs. The receptors come from a human donor in good health (CMV status not recorded). Some clones in this sample may be carry-over from other donors' samples.

This clonotype has more than one count but fewer than ten. The chain is built from TRBV27 and TRBJ1-1, with D unresolved. Trimming shortened V by 2 bases and J by 1 base, and 11 bases separated the two germline ends. In germline, CDR1 is MNHEY, CDR2 SMNVEV (reference sequence). The CDR3 extends over 15 amino acids. This CDR3 is CASSLHGGPNTEAFF. CDR3 nucleotide sequence: TGTGCCAGCAGTTTACACGGCGGGCCGAACACTGAAGCTTTCTTT.

This clonotype was observed at least ten times. V usage is TRBV11-2 and J usage is TRBJ2-1, with 7 bases that match TRBD1. The ends lost 6 bases at V and 2 bases at J; junction bases unmatched: 10. The CDR3 length is 16 residues. From germline, CDR1 is SGHAT and CDR2 FQNNGV. CDR3 DNA sequence: TGTGCCAGCAGTCACAACGGGCAGGGGGCCTACAATGAGCAGTTCTTC. Amino acids: CASSHNGQGAYNEQFF. Full variable domain (remainder filled in from reference TRBV11-2 and TRBJ2-1): EAGVAQSPRYKIIEKRQSVAFWCNPISGHATLYWYQQILGQGPKLLIQFQNNGVVDDSQLPKDRFSAERLKGVDSTLKIQPAKLEDSAVYLCASSHNGQGAYNEQFFGPGTRLTVL.

V is TRBV15 and J is TRBJ1-1; D call uncertain. Germline-derived CDR1 and CDR2 are LNHNV and YYDKDF (reference sequence). This CDR3 has 13 amino acids. V lost 1 base and J lost 10, with 13 bases in between. The CDR3 loop reads CATSRVSPEGAFF. CDR3 bases: TGTGCCACCAGCAGAGTGAGCCCCGAGGGAGCTTTCTTT.

This clonotype was seen many times. This chain joins TRBV7-9 and TRBJ1-1; D is uncertain. The CDR3 sequence is 11 residues long. V was pared by 10 bases and J by 4 bases, with 10 bases between. Germline V gives CDR1 SEHNR, CDR2 FQNEAQ (reference sequence). The CDR3 protein is CATKGGTEAFF. CDR3 DNA: TGTGCCACGAAGGGTGGCACTGAAGCTTTCTTT.

V is TRBV4-1 and J is TRBJ1-1, with unresolved D. Trimming shortened V by 0 bases and J by 4 bases, and 12 bases separated the two germline ends. Germline loops: CDR1 MGHRA, CDR2 YSYEKL. CDR3 size: 15 residues. CDR3 sequence: CASSQENVATTEAFF. The DNA for the CDR3 is TGCGCCAGCAGCCAAGAAAATGTGGCCACCACTGAAGCTTTCTTT.

The rearrangement joins TRBV15 to TRBJ2-7; D perhaps matches TRBD1 (6 bases). The CDR3 totals 15 residues. Trimming removed 0 bases from V and 2 bases from J, with 11 bases in between. Germline V CDR1 and CDR2: LNHNV, YYDKDF (reference sequence). CDR3 sequence reads: CATSRDLQGAYEQYF. The CDR3 DNA is TGTGCCACCAGCAGAGACCTACAGGGAGCCTACGAGCAGTACTTC.

In its sample, this clonotype was seen a few times. This chain uses TRBV11-2 with TRBJ1-5; D is possibly TRBD1 (5 bases). V was shortened by 5 bases and J by 4 bases, with 15 bases between the two germline ends. CDR3 length: 15 amino acids. CDR1 is SGHAT and CDR2 is FQNNGV in the germline V gene. The CDR3 spells CASSPGWGGNQPQHF. Written as DNA, the CDR3 is TGTGCCAGCAGCCCCGGCTGGGGCGGTAATCAGCCCCAGCATTTT.

This clonotype was counted at least ten times. The chain is built from TRBV20-1 and TRBJ2-5; possibly TRBD1 for D (5 bases). V was trimmed by 2 bases and J by 4 bases, leaving 17 bases between them. Looked up from germline, CDR1 is DFQATT and CDR2 is SNEGSKA (reference sequence). This CDR3 comprises 15 residues. The CDR3 reads CSARFGRAGLETQYF. As DNA, the CDR3 is TGCAGTGCTAGATTCGGCAGGGCTGGTTTAGAGACCCAGTACTTC.

The chain uses TRBV14 and TRBJ2-5; possibly TRBD1 or TRBD2 for D (5 bases each). Germline lookup yields CDR1 SGHDN and CDR2 FVKESK. The CDR3 is made up of 18 amino acids. V was clipped by 1 base and J by 5 bases, with 23 bases between them. The CDR3 reads CASSQVTLRGRLQETQYF. CDR3 DNA sequence: TGTGCCAGCAGCCAAGTAACTTTGAGGGGTCGGCTTCAGGAGACCCAGTACTTC.

The gene calls are TRBV7-9 and TRBJ2-7, with D hard to call. The germline CDR1 and CDR2 sequences are SEHNR and FQNEAQ (reference sequence). The CDR3 consists of 13 residues. Trimming stripped 8 bases from V and 6 bases from J, with 17 bases between. The CDR3 loop reads CASGQQGGLEQYF. The DNA for the CDR3 is TGTGCCAGCGGGCAACAAGGTGGTCTCGAGCAGTACTTC.

The table lists this clonotype with a few counts. The chain couples TRBV14 to TRBJ2-5; D is unresolved. The CDR3 loop spans 15 amino acids. V was shortened by 4 bases and J by 0 bases, with 12 bases between the two germline ends. CDR1 is SGHDN and CDR2 is FVKESK in the germline V gene. CDR3 protein: CASSLGKQYQETQYF. The CDR3 region has the DNA TGTGCCAGCAGCCTAGGCAAGCAGTACCAAGAGACCCAGTACTTC.

This rearrangement joins TRBV6-2 or TRBV6-3 to TRBJ1-3, with unresolved D. The CDR3 contains 15 residues. Trimming cost V 6 bases and J 0 bases, with 12 bases left between them. Germline V lookup: CDR1 MNHEY, CDR2 SVGEGT. CDR3 amino acids: CASSTKRNSGNTIYF. DNA of the CDR3: TGTGCCAGCAGCACCAAGCGGAACTCTGGAAACACCATATATTTT.

This clonotype has more than one count but fewer than ten. This rearrangement joins TRBV24-1 to TRBJ2-7, with 9 bases fitting TRBD2. With V trimmed by 2 bases and J by 2 bases, 6 bases remained unmatched. Germline V lookup: CDR1 KGHDR, CDR2 SFDVKD. The CDR3 sequence is 16 residues long. CDR3: CATSDWLSGGPYEQYV. The DNA of the CDR3 is TGTGCCACCAGTGATTGGCTTAGCGGGGGACCCTACGAGCAGTACGTC.

This rearrangement joins TRBV15 to TRBJ2-2; 10 bases are a match to TRBD1. CDR3 size: 16 residues. V was pared by 3 bases and J by 3 bases, with 4 bases of the junction left unmatched. In germline, CDR1 is LNHNV, CDR2 YYDKDF (reference sequence). The CDR3 reads CATSRGTGVDTGELFF. In nucleotides, the CDR3 is TGTGCCACCAGCAGGGGGACAGGGGTCGACACCGGGGAGCTGTTTTTT.

Ten or more counts support this clonotype. The chain links TRBV7-6 to TRBJ2-2; D not resolved. The CDR3 runs to 13 residues. The V gene's germline CDR1 is SGHVS and CDR2 FNYEAQ. V was clipped by 5 bases and J by 8 bases, with 12 bases between them. The CDR3 DNA follows: TGTGCCAGCAGCCAGGCCTTTGGAGGGGAGCTGTTTTTT. This translates into CASSQAFGGELFF.

The gene calls are TRBV12-3 or TRBV12-4 and TRBJ2-1; D gene ambiguous. V was trimmed by 5 bases and J by 6 bases, leaving 8 bases between them. The CDR3 is made up of 12 amino acids. For the CDR3, the DNA is TGTGCCAGCAGTAAAGCCCTCAATGAGCAGTTCTTC. The encoded protein is CASSKALNEQFF.

This clonotype was counted between two and nine times. CDR3 sequence: CASSVVAGLGTEAFF. The CDR3 region has the DNA TGTGCCAGCAGCGTAGTGGCAGGGTTGGGCACTGAAGCTTTCTTT. V gene TRBV9 combines with J gene TRBJ1-1; D is possibly TRBD1 (5 bases). Trimming removed 0 bases from V and 4 bases from J, with 13 bases in between. Per the germline V gene, CDR1 is SGDLS and CDR2 is YYNGEE. The CDR3 is 15 amino acids.

This clonotype was observed many times. The chain couples TRBV7-2 to TRBJ2-2; 9 positions agree with TRBD1. With 3 bases clipped from V and 3 bases from J, the junction kept 11 bases outside the gene matches. The CDR3 has 18 residues. CDR1 is SGHTA and CDR2 is FQGNSA in the germline V gene. CDR3 sequence: CASSFSPTGGRYTGELFF. The CDR3 DNA reads as TGTGCCAGCAGCTTTAGCCCCACAGGGGGCAGATACACCGGGGAGCTGTTTTTT.

About this clonotype itself: This clone may be a read error of a much larger clone one base away. V usage is TRBV7-2 and J usage is TRBJ1-5, with 7 bases identical to TRBD1. CDR3 length: 15 residues. V shed 4 bases and J 8 bases; nucleotides not matched to a gene: 11. Germline CDR1 and CDR2: SGHTA and FQGNSA. CDR3 bases: TGTGCCAGCAGCTCTGACAGGGAGCTAAATAAGCCCCAGCATTTT. It codes for CASSSDRELNKPQHF.

In this sample, this clonotype turned up a few times. The chain has TRBV27 and TRBJ2-2; D not certain. This CDR3 spans 14 amino acids. Germline CDR1 MNHEY, CDR2 SMNVEV (reference sequence). V lost 5 bases, J lost 3 bases, and 10 bases lay in between. The DNA for the CDR3 is TGTGCCAGCAGTGGAAGGGCTTACACCGGGGAGCTGTTTTTT. It yields the protein CASSGRAYTGELFF.

The rearrangement uses TRBV9 and TRBJ2-7; TRBD2 aligns across 10 bases. Trimming took 4 bases from V and 2 from J; bases not matched to a gene: 6. The CDR3 covers 15 residues. Germline CDR1 is SGDLS and CDR2 is YYNGEE. CDR3 nucleotides: TGTGCCAGCAGCTTTAGCGGGGGGTCGCCCTACGAGCAGTACTTC. It translates to CASSFSGGSPYEQYF.